The clone carrying this T cell receptor (beta chain) was found a few times. Its specificity is unknown. TCRdb re-called the 5' RACE reads with MiXCR, one entry per CDR3 protein. This table has a few hundred thousand distinct CDR3 sequences, more than 9% appearing once. The data derive from a study of identical twins. Germline values: CDR1 SNHLY, CDR2 FYNNEI. CDR3 size: 14 residues. The V and J ends lost 5 bases and 1 base, in that order; junction bases with no gene match: 2. Notes on the study in general: It was cross-sectional statistical analysis, not following the same donors, that the conclusions relied on. Out-of-frame TCR alpha sharing in monozygotic twins exceeded recombination model predictions.

These data also formed part of another study, on yellow fever vaccine responses in identical twins.

This chain connects TRBV2 to TRBJ2-3; TRBD2 matches at 8 bases. Sequenced sample: PBMCs. The clonotype comes from a woman under 30 in good health. CDR3 protein: CASSKTSGTDTQYF. CDR3 nucleotide sequence: TGTGCCAGCAGTAAGACTAGCGGCACAGATACGCAGTATTTT. Together with reference TRBV2 and TRBJ2-3, the CDR3 gives the full variable domain: EPEVTQTPSHQVTQMGQEVILRCVPISNHLYFYWYRQILGQKVEFLVSFYNNEISEKSEIFDDQFSVERPDGSNFTLKIRSTKLEDSAMYFCASSKTSGTDTQYFGPGTRLTVL.